The clone carrying this T cell receptor (beta chain) was detected ten times or more. The antigen remains undetermined. This sample is part of a study of T cell repertoires in cytomegalovirus infection. Study observations and caveats: Predominance within the ex vivo response was attributable to HLA-C-restricted CMV-specific TCR beta clonotypes.

Germline values: CDR1 SGHTA, CDR2 FQGNSA. V lost 1 base, J lost 4 bases, and 12 bases lay in between. CDR3 length: 15 amino acids. TCRdb itself ran the reads through MiXCR, one entry per CDR3 protein. The table has just under 500,000 distinct CDR3 sequences, around a third seen once. This TCR came from a human donor in good health (CMV status not recorded). Some clones in this sample may be carry-over from other donors' samples. The chain is built from TRBV7-2 and TRBJ2-3; no definite D call. This material consisted of cultured PBMCs, taken from culture after CMV antigen stimulation. The CDR3 region is CASSLDSQSPDTQYF. The CDR3, as DNA: TGTGCCAGCAGCTTAGACTCCCAAAGTCCAGATACGCAGTATTTT. Supplemented by reference TRBV7-2 and TRBJ2-3, the full variable domain reads GAGVSQSPSNKVTEKGKDVELRCDPISGHTALYWYRQSLGQGLEFLIYFQGNSAPDKSGLPSDRFSAERTGGSVSTLTIQRTQQEDSAVYLCASSLDSQSPDTQYFGPGTRLTVL.